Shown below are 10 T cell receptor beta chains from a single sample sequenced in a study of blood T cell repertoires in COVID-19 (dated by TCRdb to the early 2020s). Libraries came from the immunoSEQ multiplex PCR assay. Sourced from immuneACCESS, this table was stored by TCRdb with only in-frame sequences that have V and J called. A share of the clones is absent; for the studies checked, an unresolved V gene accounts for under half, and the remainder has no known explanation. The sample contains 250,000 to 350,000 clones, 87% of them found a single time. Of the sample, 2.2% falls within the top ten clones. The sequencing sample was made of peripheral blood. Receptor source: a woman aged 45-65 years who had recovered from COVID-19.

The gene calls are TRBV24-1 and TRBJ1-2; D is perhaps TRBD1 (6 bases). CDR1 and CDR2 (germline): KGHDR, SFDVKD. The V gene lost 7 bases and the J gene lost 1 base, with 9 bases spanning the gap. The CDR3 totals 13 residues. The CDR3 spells CATRDSLNYGYTF. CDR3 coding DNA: TGTGCCACCAGGGACAGTCTTAACTATGGCTACACCTTC.

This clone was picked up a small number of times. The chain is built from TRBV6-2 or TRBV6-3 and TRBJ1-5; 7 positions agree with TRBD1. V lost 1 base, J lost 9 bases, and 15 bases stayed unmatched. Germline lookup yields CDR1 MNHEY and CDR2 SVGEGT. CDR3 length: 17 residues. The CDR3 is CASSYYSRTGLSGPQHF. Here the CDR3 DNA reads TGTGCCAGCAGTTACTATTCCCGGACAGGCCTTTCAGGGCCCCAGCATTTT.

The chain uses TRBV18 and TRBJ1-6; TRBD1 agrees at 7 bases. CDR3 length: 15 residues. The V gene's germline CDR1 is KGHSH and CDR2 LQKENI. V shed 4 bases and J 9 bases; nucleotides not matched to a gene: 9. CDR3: CASSLQQGRGSPLHF. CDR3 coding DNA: TGTGCCAGCTCACTTCAACAGGGGAGAGGTTCACCCCTCCACTTT.

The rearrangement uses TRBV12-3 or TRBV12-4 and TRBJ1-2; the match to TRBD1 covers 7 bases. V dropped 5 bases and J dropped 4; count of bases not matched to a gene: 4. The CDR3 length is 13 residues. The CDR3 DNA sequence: TGTGCCAGCAGTCCCGACAGGGTCTATGGCTACACCTTC. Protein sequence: CASSPDRVYGYTF.

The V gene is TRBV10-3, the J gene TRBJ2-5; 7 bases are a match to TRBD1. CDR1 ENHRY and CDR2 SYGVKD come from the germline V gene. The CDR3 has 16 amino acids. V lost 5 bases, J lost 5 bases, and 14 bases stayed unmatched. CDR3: CAISPTGTGVGETQYF. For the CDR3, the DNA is TGTGCCATCAGTCCTACGGGTACAGGGGTTGGGGAGACCCAGTACTTC.

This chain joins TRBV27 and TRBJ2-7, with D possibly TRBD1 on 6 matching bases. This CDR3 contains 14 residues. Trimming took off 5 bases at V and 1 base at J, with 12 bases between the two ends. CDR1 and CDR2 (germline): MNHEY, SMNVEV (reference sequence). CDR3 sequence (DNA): TGTGCCAGCAGTGGATCGACAGGTTCCTACGAGCAGTACTTC. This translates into CASSGSTGSYEQYF.

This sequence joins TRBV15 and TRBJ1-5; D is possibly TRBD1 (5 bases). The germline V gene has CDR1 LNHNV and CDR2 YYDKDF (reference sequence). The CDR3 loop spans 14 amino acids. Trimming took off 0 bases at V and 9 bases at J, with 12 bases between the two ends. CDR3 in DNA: TGTGCCACCAGCAGAGATGGCACCCAGGGGCCCCAGCATTTT. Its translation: CATSRDGTQGPQHF.

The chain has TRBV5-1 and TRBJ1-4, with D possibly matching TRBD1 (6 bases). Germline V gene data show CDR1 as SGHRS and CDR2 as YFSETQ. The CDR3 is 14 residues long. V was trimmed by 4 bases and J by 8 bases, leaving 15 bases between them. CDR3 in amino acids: CASSPQGRGEKLFF. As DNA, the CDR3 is TGCGCCAGCAGCCCCCAGGGAAGGGGGGAAAAACTGTTTTTT.

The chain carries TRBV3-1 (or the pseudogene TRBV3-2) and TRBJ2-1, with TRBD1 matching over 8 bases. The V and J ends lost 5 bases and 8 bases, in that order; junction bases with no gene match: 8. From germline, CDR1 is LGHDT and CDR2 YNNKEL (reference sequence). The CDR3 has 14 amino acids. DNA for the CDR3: TGTGCCAGCAGCGCGCGCCAGGGGGCCCATGAGCAGTTCTTC. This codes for CASSARQGAHEQFF.

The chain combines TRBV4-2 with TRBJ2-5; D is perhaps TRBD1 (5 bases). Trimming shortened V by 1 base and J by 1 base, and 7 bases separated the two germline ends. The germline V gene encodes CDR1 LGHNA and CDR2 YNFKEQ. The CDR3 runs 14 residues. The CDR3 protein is CASSQGGPQETQYF. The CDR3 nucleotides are TGTGCCAGCAGCCAAGGGGGCCCCCAAGAGACCCAGTACTTC.